The clone carrying this T cell receptor beta chain was seen a handful of times. Its specificity is not known. These data originate in a study of CD8 T cells in ankylosing spondylitis. Study-level results: Characteristic, it appeared, of ankylosing spondylitis blood was a TCR beta motif of roughly eight highly homologous variants. Both synovial fluid and blood in reactive arthritis had previously been reported to carry some motif variants. Disease-linked clones displayed a CD8+ phenotype and appeared relatively rarely in peripheral blood. Significantly higher representation of disease-linked clones was reported for matched ankylosing spondylitis synovial fluid.

In germline, CDR1 is SGHAT, CDR2 FQDESV (reference sequence). The V end was cut by 5 bases, the J end by 5 bases, with 11 bases between. The CDR3 totals 13 residues. Construction of TCR beta libraries was performed using quantitative 5'-RACE with molecular barcodes. TCRdb analysed the 5' RACE reads with MiXCR anew, one entry per CDR3 protein. The data show around 440,000 distinct CDR3 sequences, roughly a sixth seen once. Sequences were obtained from blood, either unsorted or a sorted T cell fraction (not recorded which). The sequence derives from a male donor with ankylosing spondylitis. The chain links TRBV11-1 to TRBJ2-3; possible D gene TRBD1, 5 bases. In DNA, the CDR3 is TGTGCCAGCAGCCAGGGTCTGGGAGATACGCAGTATTTT. Its translation is CASSQGLGDTQYF.